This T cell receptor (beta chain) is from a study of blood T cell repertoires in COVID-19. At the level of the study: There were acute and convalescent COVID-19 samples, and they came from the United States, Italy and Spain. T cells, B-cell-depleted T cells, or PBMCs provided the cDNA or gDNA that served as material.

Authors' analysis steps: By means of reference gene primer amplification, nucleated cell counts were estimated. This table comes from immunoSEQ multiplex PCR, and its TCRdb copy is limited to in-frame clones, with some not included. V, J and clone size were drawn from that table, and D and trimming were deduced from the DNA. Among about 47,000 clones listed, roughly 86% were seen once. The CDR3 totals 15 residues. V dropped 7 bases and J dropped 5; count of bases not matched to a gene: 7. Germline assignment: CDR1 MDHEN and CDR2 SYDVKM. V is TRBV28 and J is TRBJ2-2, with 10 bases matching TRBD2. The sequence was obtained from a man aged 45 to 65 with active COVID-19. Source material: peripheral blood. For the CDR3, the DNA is TGTGCCAGCACCCTTATGACTAGCGGGACCGGGGAGCTGTTTTTT. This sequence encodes CASTLMTSGTGELFF.